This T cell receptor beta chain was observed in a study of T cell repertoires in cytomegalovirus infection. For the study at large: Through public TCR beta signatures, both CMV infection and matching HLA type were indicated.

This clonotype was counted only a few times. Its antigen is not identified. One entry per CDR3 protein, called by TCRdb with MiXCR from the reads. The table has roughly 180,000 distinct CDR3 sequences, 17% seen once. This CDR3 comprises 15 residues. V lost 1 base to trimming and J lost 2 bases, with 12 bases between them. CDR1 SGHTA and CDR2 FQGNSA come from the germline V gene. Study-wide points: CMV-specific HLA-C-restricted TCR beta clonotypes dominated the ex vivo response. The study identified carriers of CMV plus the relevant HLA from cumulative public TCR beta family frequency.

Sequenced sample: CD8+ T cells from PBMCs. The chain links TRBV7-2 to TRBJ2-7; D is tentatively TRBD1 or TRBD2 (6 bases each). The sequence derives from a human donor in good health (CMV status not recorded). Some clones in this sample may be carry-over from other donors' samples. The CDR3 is CASSLGGDNPYEQYF. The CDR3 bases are TGTGCCAGCAGCTTAGGGGGGGACAACCCCTACGAGCAGTACTTC. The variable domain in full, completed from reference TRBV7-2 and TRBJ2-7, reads GAGVSQSPSNKVTEKGKDVELRCDPISGHTALYWYRQSLGQGLEFLIYFQGNSAPDKSGLPSDRFSAERTGGSVSTLTIQRTQQEDSAVYLCASSLGGDNPYEQYFGPGTRLTVT.